This TCR beta chain derives from a study of identical twins. Study results and caveats: Donors were not followed over many years; analysis was cross-sectional.

The CDR3 is made up of 14 amino acids. CDR1 LGHNA and CDR2 YSLEER come from the germline V gene. Between the trimmed V and J ends, which lost 4 bases and 4 bases, there was a span of 12 bases. This clonotype was observed a few times. Its cognate antigen is unknown. cDNA molecules carried unique molecular identifiers, and template switching added a universal primer site. TCRdb re-called the 5' RACE reads through MiXCR, storing one row per CDR3 protein. The sample comprises roughly 570,000 distinct CDR3 sequences, approximately 10% of which are singletons, and around 3% rests with the top ten. The data also belong to a second study, concerning yellow fever vaccine responses in identical twins.

Material for sequencing was PBMCs. The clonotype was recovered from a woman under 30 in good health. This sequence joins TRBV4-3 and TRBJ2-3; possible D gene TRBD2, 6 bases. CDR3 residues: CASSPGVLADTQYF. The CDR3 nucleotides read TGCGCCAGCAGCCCGGGAGTTTTGGCAGATACGCAGTATTTT.